A single sample gave rise to the 15 T cell receptor beta chains below, sequenced in a study of cytomegalovirus exposure and HLA in healthy donors. 13 Jbeta primers and 60 Vbeta primers were used for the PCR. Some clones are missing from TCRdb's copy, which holds only in-frame ones; the method was immunoSEQ multiplex PCR. The data show around 140,000 clones, and the top ten clones hold approximately 1.5%. The material sequenced was PBMCs. All receptors come from a woman between 40 and 50 years old in good health and CMV-seronegative.

The V call is TRBV4-2, the J call TRBJ2-5; 11 bases line up with TRBD2. The CDR3 runs 18 residues. The trim removed 4 bases at V and 3 bases at J, leaving 13 bases unmatched. Germline CDR1 is LGHNA and CDR2 is YNFKEQ. The CDR3 region is CASSRADASGGREETQYF. The CDR3 DNA sequence: TGTGCCAGCAGCCGGGCCGACGCTAGCGGGGGGCGGGAAGAGACCCAGTACTTC.

The V gene is TRBV19, the J gene TRBJ1-1, with 7 nucleotides matching TRBD1. CDR3 length equals 14 residues. Germline CDR1 reads LNHDA; CDR2 reads SQIVND (reference sequence). V shed 4 bases, J shed 1 base, and the junction held 3 bases outside the gene matches. The CDR3 DNA reads TGTGCCAGTAGTAAGGGGGCCAGGAACACTGAAGCTTTCTTT. This gives the protein CASSKGARNTEAFF. Full variable domain (missing parts from reference TRBV19 and TRBJ1-1): DGGITQSPKYLFRKEGQNVTLSCEQNLNHDAMYWYRQDPGQGLRLIYYSQIVNDFQKGDIAEGYSVSREKKESFPLTVTSAQKNPTAFYLCASSKGARNTEAFFGQGTRLTVV.

The chain has TRBV27 and TRBJ1-5; D is unclear. Germline CDR1 is MNHEY and CDR2 is SMNVEV (reference sequence). The CDR3 extends over 14 amino acids. Trimming stripped 5 bases from V and 9 bases from J, with 17 bases between. The CDR3 protein is CASSPGLKFWPQHF. As DNA, the CDR3 is TGTGCCAGCAGTCCCGGACTGAAATTTTGGCCCCAGCATTTT.

The rearrangement links TRBV11-1 to TRBJ1-1, with D possibly being TRBD1 (6 bases). Per germline, CDR1 SGHAT and CDR2 FQDESV (reference sequence). This CDR3 is built from 16 residues. The V and J ends lost 1 base and 7 bases respectively, with 19 bases between them. CDR3 nucleotide sequence: TGTGCCAGCAGCTTAGTAACACAGGACAGTACTAGTGAAGCTTTCTTT. It codes for CASSLVTQDSTSEAFF.

V usage is TRBV6-5 and J usage is TRBJ2-1; 9 bases map to TRBD2. Germline values: CDR1 MNHEY, CDR2 SVGAGI. V shed 6 bases, J shed 4 bases, and the junction held 7 bases outside the gene matches. The CDR3 extends over 15 amino acids. The CDR3 protein is CASSRGGAGYNEQFF. CDR3 DNA: TGTGCCAGCAGCCGCGGGGGGGCGGGTTACAATGAGCAGTTCTTC.

The V gene is TRBV6-6, the J gene TRBJ1-3; the D is unclear. CDR1 is MNHNY, CDR2 SVGAGI, per germline (reference sequence). CDR3 length: 13 amino acids. V lost 8 bases and J lost 3, with 11 bases in between. The CDR3 bases are TGTGCCAGCCTAGACCTTGGTGGAAACACCATATATTTT. Its protein is CASLDLGGNTIYF.

J is TRBJ2-5 and V is TRBV5-6; 8 nucleotides line up with TRBD1. V lost 3 bases to trimming and J lost 5 bases; unmatched junction nucleotides: 9. This CDR3 contains 15 residues. The germline V gene encodes CDR1 SGHDT and CDR2 YYEEEE. In DNA form, the CDR3 reads TGTGCCAGCAGCTATCGGGACAGGTCCTGGGAGACCCAGTACTTC. This encodes CASSYRDRSWETQYF.

The chain employs TRBV28 and TRBJ2-7; tentatively, D is TRBD2 (5 bases). The germline gives CDR1 MDHEN, CDR2 SYDVKM. V was pared by 2 bases and J by 4 bases, with 15 bases between. The CDR3 extends over 15 amino acids. In DNA, the CDR3 is TGTGCCAGCAGTTTACAAGAGTCAGGAGGTTACGAGCAGTACGTC. Protein: CASSLQESGGYEQYV.

The chain links TRBV19 to TRBJ2-3; 10 positions match TRBD1. CDR1 LNHDA and CDR2 SQIVND come from the germline V gene (reference sequence). V shed 6 bases, J shed 3 bases, and the junction held 12 bases outside the gene matches. The CDR3 spans 17 residues. The CDR3 loop reads CASSVGQGTGVTDTQYF. CDR3 bases: TGTGCCAGTAGCGTGGGTCAAGGGACAGGGGTTACAGATACGCAGTATTTT.

This rearrangement joins TRBV6-5 to TRBJ2-3, with D uncertain. The CDR3 is made up of 16 amino acids. Germline loops: CDR1 MNHEY, CDR2 SVGAGI. V gave up 0 bases and J gave up 1 base, with 11 bases separating them. DNA for the CDR3: TGTGCCAGCAGTTACTCGGTGGCGACTGGCACAGATACGCAGTATTTT. Translating gives CASSYSVATGTDTQYF.

This chain connects TRBV29-1 to TRBJ1-1; D call uncertain. V lost 5 bases and J 5 bases, leaving 6 bases between the germline ends. Germline CDR1 reads SQVTM; CDR2 reads ANQGSEA. This CDR3 spans 10 amino acids. The CDR3 spells CSVIRTEAFF. CDR3 bases: TGCAGCGTTATCAGGACTGAAGCTTTCTTT. Variable domain in full (rest from reference TRBV29-1 and TRBJ1-1): SAVISQKPSRDICQRGTSLTIQCQVDSQVTMMFWYRQQPGQSLTLIATANQGSEATYESGFVIDKFPISRPNLTFSTLTVSNMSPEDSSIYLCSVIRTEAFFGQGTRLTVV.

This chain joins TRBV29-1 and TRBJ1-1, with 8 positions matching TRBD1. CDR3 length: 15 residues. The germline gives CDR1 SQVTM, CDR2 ANQGSEA. V shed 2 bases and J 1 base; nucleotides not matched to a gene: 6. CDR3 sequence reads: CSVEFPGTGNTEAFF. In DNA form, the CDR3 reads TGCAGCGTTGAATTTCCGGGGACAGGGAACACTGAAGCTTTCTTT.

V gene TRBV5-1 combines with J gene TRBJ2-1; 7 positions match TRBD1. V shed 5 bases, J shed 5 bases, and the junction held 10 bases outside the gene matches. Germline V gene data show CDR1 as SGHRS and CDR2 as YFSETQ. The CDR3 sequence is 15 residues long. The CDR3 loop reads CASSLTGTVDNEQFF. CDR3 nucleotide sequence: TGCGCCAGCAGTTTGACCGGGACAGTTGACAATGAGCAGTTCTTC.

The chain employs TRBV28 and TRBJ1-2; D gene uncertain. The CDR3 is 14 residues long. V lost 3 bases to trimming and J lost 0 bases, with 8 bases between them. CDR1 and CDR2 (germline): MDHEN, SYDVKM. The DNA for the CDR3 is TGTGCCAGCAGTTTCTCGTCAGCTAACTATGGCTACACCTTC. Amino acids: CASSFSSANYGYTF.

The J gene is TRBJ1-1, the V gene TRBV9, with 8 bases matching TRBD1. J lost 1 base, V lost 3 bases, and 5 bases had no gene match. Germline assignment: CDR1 SGDLS and CDR2 YYNGEE. The CDR3 has 15 amino acids. CDR3: CASSATGAANTEAFF. CDR3 nucleotides: TGTGCCAGCAGCGCGACAGGGGCCGCGAACACTGAAGCTTTCTTT.